One sample yielded the 25 T cell receptor beta chains listed below, sequenced in a study of blood T cell repertoires in COVID-19 (dated by TCRdb to 2020 to 2021). The library was built by means of the immunoSEQ multiplex PCR assay. TCRdb re-hosts the immuneACCESS table, in-frame sequences only. Its copies lack some clones; in the studies checked, an unresolved V gene accounts for under half of them, and the cause for the rest is not known. The sample table holds 200,000 to 250,000 clones, of which under 90% were seen once. The ten largest clones represent 3% to 4.5% of the sample. The sequenced sample was peripheral blood. The source of these receptors is a woman of 80 years or more with acute or convalescent COVID-19.

This clone came up a few times. This chain uses TRBV7-9 with TRBJ1-2; 9 nucleotides match TRBD1. The CDR3 is 12 amino acids. Germline V gene sequence: CDR1 SEHNR, CDR2 FQNEAQ (reference sequence). The ends lost 5 bases at V and 12 bases at J; junction bases unmatched: 7. The CDR3 DNA sequence: TGTGCCAGCAGCCTAAGACAGGGGGAAAACACCTTC. Its protein product is CASSLRQGENTF.

The V and J genes are TRBV21-1 and TRBJ1-1; the table assigns TRBD1, which was not confirmed against the DNA. TRBV21-1 is a recognized pseudogene. This CDR3 is built from 14 residues. CDR3 in amino acids: CASTADSLNTEAFF. The CDR3 DNA sequence: TGTGCCAGCACCGCGGACAGTTTGAACACTGAAGCTTTCTTT.

The V and J genes are TRBV5-6 and TRBJ1-5; D is perhaps TRBD1 (6 bases). This CDR3 has 15 residues. Per germline, CDR1 SGHDT and CDR2 YYEEEE. V was clipped by 7 bases and J by 2 bases, with 16 bases between them. In DNA form, the CDR3 reads TGTGCCAGCTTTAAACAGGGTACGGGCAATCAGCCCCAGCATTTT. Its translation: CASFKQGTGNQPQHF.

The rearrangement links TRBV5-4 to TRBJ2-1, with a possible D match to TRBD1 (6 bases). V was clipped by 4 bases and J by 4 bases, with 15 bases between them. CDR1 and CDR2 (germline): SGHNT, YYREEE (reference sequence). The CDR3 covers 15 residues. CDR3: CASSADSGTYNEQFF. In DNA, the CDR3 is TGTGCCAGCAGCGCTGACTCCGGGACATACAATGAGCAGTTCTTC.

The CDR3 bases are TGTGCCAGCAGTCTTACGACAGGGCTAATATACGAGCAGTACTTC. This codes for CASSLTTGLIYEQYF. The chain couples TRBV6-2 or TRBV6-3 to TRBJ2-7, with 7 bases matching TRBD1. The germline CDR1 and CDR2 sequences are MNHEY and SVGEGT. The CDR3 is made up of 15 amino acids. The V and J ends lost 5 bases and 4 bases, in that order; junction bases with no gene match: 11.

The chain recombines TRBV5-6 with TRBJ2-1; no clear D. Trimming took 4 bases from V and 4 from J, leaving 15 bases between them. The germline CDR1 and CDR2 sequences are SGHDT and YYEEEE. The length of the CDR3 is 15 residues. In nucleotides, the CDR3 is TGTGCCAGCAGCCAACAGCTGAGCTTTTACAATGAGCAGTTCTTC. As protein: CASSQQLSFYNEQFF.

V usage is TRBV5-1 and J usage is TRBJ2-5; D might be TRBD2 (7 bases). Germline values: CDR1 SGHRS, CDR2 YFSETQ. V was pared by 0 bases and J by 3 bases, with 12 bases between. The CDR3 has 15 residues. In nucleotides, the CDR3 is TGCGCCAGCAGCTTGGGAGGGGGGGCAGAAGAGACCCAGTACTTC. This translates into CASSLGGGAEETQYF. The whole variable domain, remainder taken from reference TRBV5-1 and TRBJ2-5, is KAGVTQTPRYLIKTRGQQVTLSCSPISGHRSVSWYQQTPGQGLQFLFEYFSETQRNKGNFPGRFSGRQFSNSRSEMNVSTLELGDSALYLCASSLGGGAEETQYFGPGTRLLVL.

The chain employs TRBV5-5 and TRBJ2-7, with 10 bases lining up with TRBD1. V was pared by 7 bases and J by 6 bases, with 7 bases of the junction left unmatched. This CDR3 region has 13 residues. Germline V lookup: CDR1 SGHKS, CDR2 YYEKEE (reference sequence). The CDR3 loop is CASGTGTGAEQYF. Here the CDR3 DNA reads TGTGCCAGCGGCACCGGGACAGGGGCCGAGCAGTACTTC.

J is TRBJ2-7 and V is TRBV11-3; 12 bases map to TRBD1. Germline V gene data show CDR1 as SGHNT and CDR2 as YENEEA. The CDR3 extends over 15 amino acids. The V and J ends lost 1 base and 7 bases, in that order; junction bases with no gene match: 5. The CDR3 sequence: CASSLAGQGAQEQYF. The CDR3 DNA sequence: TGTGCCAGCAGCTTAGCGGGACAGGGGGCTCAAGAGCAGTACTTC.

This chain connects TRBV9 to TRBJ1-1; the D gene is possibly TRBD1 (5 bases). This CDR3 is 14 amino acids long. CDR1 is SGDLS, CDR2 YYNGEE, per germline. V shed 7 bases and J shed 2 bases, with 15 bases lying between them. The CDR3 loop is CASARGSANTEAFF. CDR3 nucleotide sequence: TGTGCCAGCGCCCGGGGGTCTGCAAACACTGAAGCTTTCTTT.

This chain connects TRBV9 to TRBJ1-2; no reliable D call. Between the trimmed V and J ends, which lost 0 bases and 8 bases, there was a span of 17 bases. The CDR3 sequence is 15 residues long. Germline V gene lookup returns CDR1 SGDLS and CDR2 YYNGEE. The CDR3 DNA sequence: TGTGCCAGCAGCGTAGATGGCCAAACCAGCGGGGGCTACACCTTC. This encodes CASSVDGQTSGGYTF. Based on the CDR3 plus reference TRBV9 and TRBJ1-2, the full variable domain is DSGVTQTPKHLITATGQRVTLRCSPRSGDLSVYWYQQSLDQGLQFLIQYYNGEERAKGNILERFSAQQFPDLHSELNLSSLELGDSALYFCASSVDGQTSGGYTFGSGTRLTVV.

The gene calls are TRBV24-1 and TRBJ2-1; TRBD2 matches at 7 bases. V shed 4 bases and J 7 bases; nucleotides not matched to a gene: 9. The CDR3 runs 15 residues. Germline assignment: CDR1 KGHDR and CDR2 SFDVKD. The CDR3: CATSDPSASGNEQFF. The CDR3 DNA sequence: TGTGCCACCAGTGACCCGTCGGCTAGCGGAAATGAGCAGTTCTTC.

This clone has just a few counts. The chain is built from TRBV5-4 and TRBJ1-2; 10 bases fit TRBD1. The CDR3 is 14 residues long. Germline CDR1 is SGHNT and CDR2 is YYREEE (reference sequence). With 4 bases clipped from V and 8 bases from J, the junction kept 8 bases outside the gene matches. CDR3 DNA: TGTGCCAGCAGCCCGGGACAGGGGAATTTGGGCTACACCTTC. Residues: CASSPGQGNLGYTF. The variable domain in full, with the rest retrieved from reference TRBV5-4 and TRBJ1-2, is ETGVTQSPTHLIKTRGQQVTLRCSSQSGHNTVSWYQQALGQGPQFIFQYYREEENGRGNFPPRFSGLQFPNYSSELNVNALELDDSALYLCASSPGQGNLGYTFGSGTRLTVV.

V is TRBV5-1 and J is TRBJ1-6; 7 nucleotides align to TRBD1. The CDR3 consists of 15 residues. V lost 7 bases and J lost 7; bases outside the gene matches: 11. Germline CDR1 SGHRS, CDR2 YFSETQ. The CDR3 nucleotides are TGCGCCAGCCGCCTCCGGACAGGAGAGAATTCACCCCTCCACTTT. Translating it yields CASRLRTGENSPLHF.

This chain uses TRBV5-1 with TRBJ1-1; 12 nucleotides match TRBD1. V was pared by 4 bases and J by 1 base, with 8 bases of the junction left unmatched. The germline V gene has CDR1 SGHRS and CDR2 YFSETQ. CDR3 length: 17 residues. CDR3 region: CASSDRDRGPGNTEAFF. Here the CDR3 DNA reads TGCGCCAGCAGCGATCGGGACAGGGGGCCGGGGAACACTGAAGCTTTCTTT.

This sequence joins TRBV7-9 and TRBJ1-2; D is possibly TRBD1 (6 bases). This CDR3 region has 17 residues. CDR1 and CDR2 (germline): SEHNR, FQNEAQ (reference sequence). V gave up 5 bases and J gave up 0 bases, with 19 bases separating them. The CDR3 bases are TGTGCCAGCAGCCAATCCGGGACACTCCCTGCTAACTATGGCTACACCTTC. Protein product: CASSQSGTLPANYGYTF.

This clone was counted a single time. The chain couples TRBV29-1 to TRBJ1-2, with 7 bases that match TRBD1. Germline CDR1 is SQVTM and CDR2 is ANQGSEA. With 3 bases clipped from V and 5 bases from J, the junction kept 12 bases outside the gene matches. CDR3 length: 15 amino acids. CDR3 sequence reads: CSVDFVRQGIYGYTF. For the CDR3, the DNA is TGCAGCGTTGATTTCGTGCGACAGGGTATTTATGGCTACACCTTC.

The chain combines TRBV3-1 (or the pseudogene TRBV3-2) with TRBJ1-4; 8 bases fit TRBD1. Germline CDR1 LGHDT, CDR2 YNNKEL (reference sequence). CDR3 length: 14 residues. Trimming removed 4 bases from V and 8 bases from J; junction bases left unmatched: 6. The CDR3 spells CASSLSGQGEKLFF. The CDR3, as DNA: TGTGCCAGCAGCCTAAGCGGACAGGGAGAAAAACTGTTTTTT.

The V and J genes are TRBV20-1 and TRBJ2-1; D is possibly TRBD1 (5 bases). Trimming took off 7 bases at V and 16 bases at J, with 20 bases between the two ends. Looked up from germline, CDR1 is DFQATT and CDR2 is SNEGSKA (reference sequence). CDR3 length: 11 residues. CDR3 residues: CSGMGPSGQFF. The CDR3 nucleotides read TGCAGTGGGATGGGGCCTTCGGGCCAATTCTTC.

This clone was observed a single time. The chain carries TRBV19 and TRBJ1-5, with a possible D match to TRBD1 (6 bases). The V and J ends lost 7 bases and 9 bases respectively, with 19 bases between them. Germline CDR1 is LNHDA and CDR2 is SQIVND (reference sequence). The CDR3 sequence is 14 residues long. This chain's CDR3 is CASMARGLLTPQHF. DNA for the CDR3: TGTGCCAGTATGGCCAGGGGCCTTCTGACGCCCCAGCATTTT.

The CDR3 sequence: CANNSLFPSLTDTQYF. CDR3 DNA sequence: TGTGCCAACAACTCTTTATTCCCTAGCTTAACAGATACGCAGTATTTT. The chain links TRBV7-4 to TRBJ2-3; D possibly corresponds to TRBD2 (5 bases). The CDR3 runs 16 residues. With 10 bases removed from V and 3 bases from J, the gap between germline ends came to 23 bases. The germline gives CDR1 SGHVT, CDR2 SQSDAQ.

This clone has only a few counts. Other DNA sequences from this sample encode an identical CDR3 as well. The chain is built from TRBV3-1 (or the pseudogene TRBV3-2) and TRBJ1-6, with D unresolved. From germline, CDR1 is LGHDT and CDR2 YNNKEL (reference sequence). Trimming removed 0 bases from V and 6 bases from J, with 3 bases in between. The CDR3 is made up of 13 amino acids. Here the CDR3 DNA reads TGTGCCAGCAGCCAAGACCTTAATTCACCCCTCCACTTT. It codes for CASSQDLNSPLHF.

The chain links TRBV11-3 to TRBJ2-5; TRBD2 matches 14 bases. From germline, CDR1 is SGHNT and CDR2 YENEEA. V trimming: 5 bases; J trimming: 2 bases; junction bases outside the gene matches: 4. This CDR3 comprises 16 residues. DNA for the CDR3: TGTGCCAGCAGCGTAGGGACTAGCGGGGGACAAGAGACCCAGTACTTC. This encodes CASSVGTSGGQETQYF. The whole variable domain, filled in from reference TRBV11-3 and TRBJ2-5, reads EAGVVQSPRYKIIEKKQPVAFWCNPISGHNTLYWYLQNLGQGPELLIRYENEEAVDDSQLPKDRFSAERLKGVDSTLKIQPAELGDSAVYLCASSVGTSGGQETQYFGPGTRLLVL.

The chain combines TRBV12-3 or TRBV12-4 with TRBJ1-3; D gene unclear. Deletions cut 5 bases from V and 0 bases from J, with 5 bases between. This CDR3 spans 13 amino acids. The CDR3 region has the DNA TGTGCCAGCAGTCCTACCTCTGGAAACACCATATATTTT. Encoded protein: CASSPTSGNTIYF.

The chain joins TRBV7-3 to TRBJ2-2; D unresolved. Germline loops: CDR1 SGHTA, CDR2 FQGTGA. The V gene lost 5 bases and the J gene lost 0 bases, with 10 bases spanning the gap. There are 15 residues in the CDR3. CDR3 bases: TGTGCCAGCAGCCTCTGGGCTTCGAACACCGGGGAGCTGTTTTTT. Amino acid sequence: CASSLWASNTGELFF. Variable domain in full (rest from reference TRBV7-3 and TRBJ2-2): GAGVSQTPSNKVTEKGKYVELRCDPISGHTALYWYRQSLGQGPEFLIYFQGTGAADDSGLPNDRFFAVRPEGSVSTLKIQRTERGDSAVYLCASSLWASNTGELFFGEGSRLTVL.